This T cell receptor beta chain was captured by sequencing in a study of CD8+CD57+ T cells in acquired aplastic anemia. Study in general: Sorting CD4+ and CD8+ cells gave DNA averaging 3.2 ug. Healthy donors gave some 10 million reads on average for CD4+ cells.

The CDR3 spans 14 residues. Germline V gene lookup returns CDR1 LNHDA and CDR2 SQIVND (reference sequence). V dropped 5 bases and J dropped 4; count of bases not matched to a gene: 7. Both TCR beta VDJ combination and CDR3 sequence profiling were carried out. Genomic DNA was the template for this profiling. TCRdb used MiXCR to reprocess the reads, holding one entry per CDR3 protein. The sample has about 180,000 distinct CDR3 sequences, approximately 49% seen once. This clonotype was found many times. Its specificity is not known. Whole-study findings and limits: The number of CD8+ CDR3 sequences shared by patients and controls was twenty-nine.

Input material: sorted CD4+, CD8+, or CD8+CD57+ T cells (not recorded which) from PBMCs. This chain uses TRBV19 with TRBJ1-2; 7 bases map to TRBD1. This TCR was recovered from a human donor in good health. This CDR3 reads CASSRQGSSYGYTF. Written as DNA, the CDR3 is TGTGCCAGTAGTCGACAGGGTTCTAGCTATGGCTACACCTTC.